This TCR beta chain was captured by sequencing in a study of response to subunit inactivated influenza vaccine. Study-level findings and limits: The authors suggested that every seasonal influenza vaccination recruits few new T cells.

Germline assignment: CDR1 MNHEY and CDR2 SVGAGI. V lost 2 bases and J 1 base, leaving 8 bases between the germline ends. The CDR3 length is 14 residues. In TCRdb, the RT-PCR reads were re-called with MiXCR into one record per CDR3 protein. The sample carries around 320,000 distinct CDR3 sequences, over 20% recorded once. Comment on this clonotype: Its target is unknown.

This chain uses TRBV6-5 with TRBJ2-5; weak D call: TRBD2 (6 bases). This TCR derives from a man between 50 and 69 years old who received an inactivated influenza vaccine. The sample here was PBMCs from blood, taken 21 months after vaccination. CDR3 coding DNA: TGTGCCAGCAGTTACGGGACTCTCCAAGAGACCCAGTACTTC. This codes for CASSYGTLQETQYF.